Shown below are 6 T cell receptor beta chains from a single sample sequenced in a study of shared clonotypes between healthy human individuals. CD8 cells classed as naive were CD45RO-negative and positively selected for CCR7, excluding terminally differentiated effector memory CD45RA+ cells. Clones were sequenced by immunoSEQ multiplex PCR, and TCRdb holds only the in-frame ones, with some missing. The sample lists approximately 650,000 clones, 95% to 96% occurring once. Sequenced material: naive CD8+ T cells sorted from blood. The origin of the receptors is a woman in her twenties or thirties in good health.

The rearrangement joins TRBV28 to TRBJ1-4; the match to TRBD1 covers 7 bases. The ends lost 5 bases at V and 1 base at J; junction bases unmatched: 7. The CDR3 covers 16 residues. CDR1 is MDHEN and CDR2 is SYDVKM in the germline V gene. CDR3 amino acids: CASSDLNRGTNEKLFF. The CDR3 DNA follows: TGTGCCAGCAGTGACCTTAACAGGGGAACTAATGAAAAACTGTTTTTT.

This clone appeared a few times. In the same sample, other DNA sequences code for this CDR3. The genes are TRBV5-4 and TRBJ2-5; D ambiguous. Trimming took 0 bases from V and 3 from J, leaving 6 bases between them. The CDR3 has 13 amino acids. The V gene's germline CDR1 is SGHNT and CDR2 YYREEE (reference sequence). The CDR3 DNA is TGTGCCAGCAGCTTGGTAGCAGAAGAGACCCAGTACTTC. Its translation: CASSLVAEETQYF.

This chain links TRBV30 with TRBJ2-1; no clear D. This CDR3 region has 14 residues. V was cut by 1 base and J by 0 bases, with 7 bases left in between. Per the germline V gene, CDR1 is GTSNPN and CDR2 is SVGIG (reference sequence). The CDR3, as DNA: TGTGCCTGGAGTGCTCTCAGCTCCTACAATGAGCAGTTCTTC. Translated, it gives CAWSALSSYNEQFF.

This rearrangement joins TRBV7-9 to TRBJ2-7; 10 bases map to TRBD2. Germline V gene data show CDR1 as SEHNR and CDR2 as FQNEAQ (reference sequence). The CDR3 contains 16 residues. V trimming: 2 bases; J trimming: 2 bases; junction bases outside the gene matches: 6. The CDR3 DNA reads TGTGCCAGCAGCTTACTCAGCGGGAGGGATCCCTACGAGCAGTACTTC. It specifies CASSLLSGRDPYEQYF.

The gene calls are TRBV9 and TRBJ2-2; D unclear. With 0 bases removed from V and 4 bases from J, the gap between germline ends came to 10 bases. Germline assignment: CDR1 SGDLS and CDR2 YYNGEE. The CDR3 contains 15 residues. The CDR3 nucleotides are TGTGCCAGCAGCGTAGGGGCAGGCGTCACCGGGGAGCTGTTTTTT. As protein: CASSVGAGVTGELFF.

The rearrangement joins TRBV7-9 to TRBJ2-3; the D gene is possibly TRBD1 (6 bases). This CDR3 region has 17 residues. Germline V CDR1 and CDR2: SEHNR, FQNEAQ (reference sequence). Trimming took off 3 bases at V and 3 bases at J, with 19 bases between the two ends. CDR3 sequence reads: CASSFSGAGVRTDTQYF. The CDR3 DNA reads TGTGCCAGCAGCTTCTCTGGGGCAGGGGTGCGAACAGATACGCAGTATTTT.